This TCR beta chain was recorded in a study of T cells in Graves' hyperthyroidism and ophthalmopathy. Uncontrolled infection, other autoimmune disease, pregnancy or lactation disqualified patients from enrolment. About this clonotype: Its cognate antigen is unknown.

Whole-study findings and limits: Blood also showed most of the thyroid clonotypes that were expanded above 0.001. In validation, the model predicted ophthalmopathy. These predictions came a median about 6.5 months before onset.

There are 17 residues in the CDR3. The V and J ends lost 1 base and 10 bases respectively, with 21 bases between them. Germline CDR1 is SGDLS and CDR2 is YYNGEE. From RNA transcripts, TCR beta CDR3 regions were amplified. Using the HTBI primer set, a first-round RT-PCR was run on the TCR CDR3. In TCRdb, the multiplex PCR reads were re-called with MiXCR into one record per CDR3 protein. Here the sample spans over 500,000 distinct CDR3 sequences, around 50% being singletons. This chain links TRBV9 with TRBJ1-6; D ambiguous. The sample taken for sequencing was peripheral blood or thyroid tissue (not recorded which). This receptor was taken from an adult woman with Graves' disease, either hyperthyroidism or ophthalmopathy (not recorded which). CDR3 nucleotide sequence: TGTGCCAGCAGCGTACACCTGGGAGATCCATTTTTATCACCCCTCCACTTT. As protein: CASSVHLGDPFLSPLHF.